One sample yielded the 27 T cell receptor beta chains listed below, sequenced in a study of tissue T cells after allogeneic stem cell transplantation. Measured with immunoSEQ multiplex PCR; TCRdb has only the in-frame clones, and not every one. This repertoire shows 12,000 or so clones, less than 85% found once; its top ten account for under 15%. The material sequenced was tissue from the right colon, taken at autopsy. These receptor sequences come from a woman aged 18 to 49 with breast cancer.

This chain links TRBV7-9 with TRBJ2-2; unclear D gene. Deletions cut 4 bases from V and 5 bases from J, with 11 bases between. This CDR3 is built from 14 residues. Germline values: CDR1 SEHNR, CDR2 FQNEAQ (reference sequence). The CDR3 spells CASSWRFDTGELFF. The DNA for the CDR3 is TGTGCCAGCAGCTGGCGGTTTGATACCGGGGAGCTGTTTTTT.

The genes are TRBV6-2 or TRBV6-3 and TRBJ2-7; 8 positions match TRBD2. CDR3 length: 14 residues. V was clipped by 2 bases and J by 0 bases; unmatched bases: 0. CDR1 and CDR2 from the germline V gene are MNHEY and SVGEGT. DNA of the CDR3: TGTGCCAGCAGTTACGGGACTAGCTCCTACGAGCAGTACTTC. Residues: CASSYGTSSYEQYF.

This clone was seen a few times. This chain connects TRBV4-1 to TRBJ2-1; 14 bases map to TRBD2. The CDR3 has 14 residues. CDR1 and CDR2 (germline): MGHRA, YSYEKL. With V trimmed by 2 bases and J by 13 bases, 4 bases remained unmatched. CDR3 sequence reads: CASSQTGTSGRQFF. Written as DNA, the CDR3 is TGCGCCAGCAGCCAAACCGGGACTAGCGGGAGACAGTTCTTC.

This chain uses TRBV30 with TRBJ2-7, with unresolved D. Germline loops: CDR1 GTSNPN, CDR2 SVGIG (reference sequence). This CDR3 is built from 14 residues. V lost 3 bases and J lost 7, with 19 bases in between. The CDR3 region is CAWRRLATSSEQYF. The CDR3 DNA reads TGTGCCTGGAGGCGACTGGCGACTTCCTCTGAGCAGTACTTC.

The rearrangement uses TRBV5-1 and TRBJ1-4; D gene ambiguous. The V end lost 0 bases, the J end lost 8 bases, and 14 bases lay between the germline ends. Germline-derived CDR1 and CDR2 are SGHRS and YFSETQ. This CDR3 is built from 15 residues. The chain's CDR3 is CASSLARGEEEKLFF. The CDR3 DNA follows: TGCGCCAGCAGCTTGGCACGGGGAGAGGAGGAAAAACTGTTTTTT. Using reference TRBV5-1 and TRBJ1-4 for the parts outside the CDR3, the full variable domain is KAGVTQTPRYLIKTRGQQVTLSCSPISGHRSVSWYQQTPGQGLQFLFEYFSETQRNKGNFPGRFSGRQFSNSRSEMNVSTLELGDSALYLCASSLARGEEEKLFFGSGTQLSVL.

The chain couples TRBV7-8 to TRBJ2-1, with TRBD1 matching 7 bases. Germline V gene lookup returns CDR1 SGHVS and CDR2 FQNEAQ. The CDR3 has 16 residues. The ends lost 1 base at V and 5 bases at J; junction bases unmatched: 8. The CDR3 sequence is CASSLVETGNNNEQFF. DNA for the CDR3: TGTGCCAGCAGCTTAGTCGAGACAGGGAATAACAATGAGCAGTTCTTC.

The chain links TRBV5-1 to TRBJ1-6; TRBD1 matches at 8 bases. CDR3 length equals 15 residues. Losses at the gene ends were 0 bases for V and 8 bases for J; bases not matched to a gene: 4. Germline lookup yields CDR1 SGHRS and CDR2 YFSETQ. CDR3 nucleotides: TGCGCCAGCAGCTTGGAAGGACAGGGACATTCACCCCTCCACTTT. Encoded protein: CASSLEGQGHSPLHF.

The chain links TRBV19 to TRBJ2-3, with D maybe TRBD2 (5 bases). The germline CDR1 and CDR2 sequences are LNHDA and SQIVND (reference sequence). The CDR3 is made up of 13 amino acids. V lost 5 bases, J lost 3 bases, and 9 bases lay in between. CDR3 loop: CASSRGETDTQYF. The CDR3 DNA reads TGTGCCAGTAGTCGGGGTGAGACAGATACGCAGTATTTT.

V and J are TRBV9 and TRBJ2-2; 8 bases are shared with TRBD2. V lost 5 bases, J lost 4 bases, and 7 bases stayed unmatched. Germline V gene sequence: CDR1 SGDLS, CDR2 YYNGEE. CDR3 length: 15 residues. The CDR3: CASRSGLGFTGELFF. In DNA form, the CDR3 reads TGTGCCAGCAGATCGGGACTAGGGTTCACCGGGGAGCTGTTTTTT.

This chain joins TRBV7-3 and TRBJ2-7; 8 positions agree with TRBD1. Germline V gives CDR1 SGHTA, CDR2 FQGTGA. With V trimmed by 0 bases and J by 2 bases, 3 bases remained unmatched. This CDR3 region has 15 residues. The CDR3 nucleotides are TGTGCCAGCAGCTTAACCGCGGACAGGGCCTACGAGCAGTACTTC. As protein: CASSLTADRAYEQYF. Based on the CDR3 plus reference TRBV7-3 and TRBJ2-7, the full variable domain is GAGVSQTPSNKVTEKGKYVELRCDPISGHTALYWYRQSLGQGPEFLIYFQGTGAADDSGLPNDRFFAVRPEGSVSTLKIQRTERGDSAVYLCASSLTADRAYEQYFGPGTRLTVT.

V and J are TRBV5-6 and TRBJ2-5, with D possibly matching TRBD2 (6 bases). This CDR3 region has 13 residues. V shed 2 bases and J shed 7 bases, with 12 bases lying between them. Germline V lookup: CDR1 SGHDT, CDR2 YYEEEE. The CDR3 spells CASSFGLEGTQYF. For the CDR3, the DNA is TGTGCCAGCAGCTTCGGGCTGGAGGGGACCCAGTACTTC. Variable domain in full (rest from reference TRBV5-6 and TRBJ2-5): DAGVTQSPTHLIKTRGQQVTLRCSPKSGHDTVSWYQQALGQGPQFIFQYYEEEERQRGNFPDRFSGHQFPNYSSELNVNALLLGDSALYLCASSFGLEGTQYFGPGTRLLVL.

The chain uses TRBV7-9 and TRBJ2-5, with D uncertain. This CDR3 contains 14 residues. Looked up from germline, CDR1 is SEHNR and CDR2 is FQNEAQ (reference sequence). Trimming took off 8 bases at V and 5 bases at J, with 18 bases between the two ends. The CDR3 nucleotides read TGTGCCAGCTGCCTCGGAGCCGCCGTGGAGACCCAGTACTTC. Translated: CASCLGAAVETQYF.

J is TRBJ2-7 and V is TRBV10-3; 7 nucleotides match TRBD2. Trimming took 4 bases from V and 7 from J; bases not matched to a gene: 4. Germline V lookup: CDR1 ENHRY, CDR2 SYGVKD. CDR3 size: 12 residues. The CDR3 coding sequence is TGTGCCATCAGTGCTTCCGGGGGGGAGCAGTACTTC. Translated, it gives CAISASGGEQYF.

The CDR3, as DNA: TGTGCCACCACCCCGGGGGGAAGGGATGGCTACACCTTC. This translates into CATTPGGRDGYTF. This rearrangement joins TRBV2 to TRBJ1-2; TRBD1 is a possible D gene (5 bases). This CDR3 comprises 13 residues. V lost 10 bases and J lost 6, with 18 bases in between. In germline, CDR1 is SNHLY, CDR2 FYNNEI. Drawing the rest from reference TRBV2 and TRBJ1-2, the complete variable domain is EPEVTQTPSHQVTQMGQEVILRCVPISNHLYFYWYRQILGQKVEFLVSFYNNEISEKSEIFDDQFSVERPDGSNFTLKIRSTKLEDSAMYFCATTPGGRDGYTFGSGTRLTVV.

By its share, this clone is medium-sized (0.01 to 0.1%). The chain uses TRBV7-2 and TRBJ2-3; 8 bases match TRBD2. Unmatched junction bases numbered 6, after V lost 4 bases and J lost 6 bases. The length of the CDR3 is 14 residues. CDR1 is SGHTA, CDR2 FQGNSA, per germline. The CDR3 DNA is TGTGCCAGCAGCTCGAGCGGGGGACCCGATACGCAGTATTTT. Translating gives CASSSSGGPDTQYF.

This clone was detected only a few times. J is TRBJ2-2 and V is TRBV4-2, with D possibly matching TRBD2 (7 bases). The CDR3 is 16 residues long. Trimming took off 2 bases at V and 4 bases at J, with 14 bases between the two ends. Germline CDR1 and CDR2: LGHNA and YNFKEQ. CDR3 loop: CASSQQRGGGTGELFF. CDR3 coding DNA: TGTGCCAGCAGCCAACAGAGGGGGGGAGGCACCGGGGAGCTGTTTTTT.

The chain employs TRBV7-9 and TRBJ1-1; the match to TRBD1 covers 11 bases. The CDR3 spans 16 residues. Germline V gives CDR1 SEHNR, CDR2 FQNEAQ (reference sequence). Trimming took 5 bases from V and 4 from J; bases not matched to a gene: 9. In nucleotides, the CDR3 is TGTGCCAGCAGCCCCGGACAGGGGGCTATAGGCACTGAAGCTTTCTTT. Amino acid sequence: CASSPGQGAIGTEAFF.

The chain joins TRBV27 to TRBJ2-2, with D tentatively TRBD2 (6 bases). CDR1 is MNHEY and CDR2 is SMNVEV in the germline V gene (reference sequence). V lost 3 bases, J lost 2 bases, and 10 bases lay in between. The CDR3 consists of 15 residues. The CDR3 loop is CASSFGTSNTGELFF. The CDR3 DNA sequence: TGTGCCAGCAGTTTTGGCACTAGCAACACCGGGGAGCTGTTTTTT.

The chain links TRBV10-2 to TRBJ2-1, with unresolved D. V gave up 3 bases and J gave up 9 bases, with 6 bases separating them. Germline CDR1 reads WSHSY; CDR2 reads SAAADI. The CDR3 is 11 amino acids. The CDR3 here is CASSDQGEQFF. The CDR3 DNA reads as TGCGCCAGCAGTGATCAAGGTGAGCAGTTCTTC.

The chain has TRBV30 and TRBJ1-5, with 7 bases that match TRBD1. This CDR3 contains 13 residues. Losses at the gene ends were 5 bases for V and 11 bases for J; bases not matched to a gene: 12. The V gene's germline CDR1 is GTSNPN and CDR2 SVGIG (reference sequence). As DNA, the CDR3 is TGTGCCTGGGGGGGACAGCGAGATTCGGCCCAGCATTTT. It encodes CAWGGQRDSAQHF.

This chain links TRBV10-3 with TRBJ2-5, with 7 bases matching TRBD2. Germline V gives CDR1 ENHRY, CDR2 SYGVKD. CDR3 length: 13 amino acids. The V and J ends lost 7 bases and 5 bases, in that order; junction bases with no gene match: 7. CDR3 in DNA: TGTGCCATCACTAGGACTAGGGAGGAGACCCAGTACTTC. This gives the protein CAITRTREETQYF.

This chain uses TRBV19 with TRBJ2-5; 9 nucleotides line up with TRBD1. With 6 bases clipped from V and 5 bases from J, the junction kept 10 bases outside the gene matches. Germline V gene data show CDR1 as LNHDA and CDR2 as SQIVND (reference sequence). The CDR3 covers 15 residues. The DNA of the CDR3 is TGTGCCAGTAGGTTAACACAGGGGGCCGGGGAGACCCAGTACTTC. This sequence encodes CASRLTQGAGETQYF.

J is TRBJ2-1 and V is TRBV5-4, with 10 bases aligning to TRBD2. CDR3 length: 16 residues. Germline trimming cut 5 bases from V and 0 bases from J; bases unmatched to any gene: 5. CDR1 is SGHNT and CDR2 is YYREEE in the germline V gene (reference sequence). The CDR3 loop is CASSHSGRRSYNEQFF. The CDR3 DNA is TGTGCCAGCAGTCATAGCGGGAGGCGCTCCTACAATGAGCAGTTCTTC. The variable domain in full, with the rest retrieved from reference TRBV5-4 and TRBJ2-1, is ETGVTQSPTHLIKTRGQQVTLRCSSQSGHNTVSWYQQALGQGPQFIFQYYREEENGRGNFPPRFSGLQFPNYSSELNVNALELDDSALYLCASSHSGRRSYNEQFFGPGTRLTVL.

The chain combines TRBV10-3 with TRBJ2-2; D unresolved. The CDR3 runs 13 residues. Germline CDR1 ENHRY, CDR2 SYGVKD. The V end lost 1 base, the J end lost 4 bases, and 4 bases lay between the germline ends. CDR3 DNA sequence: TGTGCCATCAGTGAGTACCTCACCGGGGAGCTGTTTTTT. This codes for CAISEYLTGELFF.

The chain recombines TRBV6-2 or TRBV6-3 with TRBJ2-2; 8 nucleotides align to TRBD2. CDR1 MNHEY and CDR2 SVGEGT come from the germline V gene. This CDR3 region has 14 residues. Unmatched junction bases numbered 2, after V lost 4 bases and J lost 4 bases. The CDR3 loop reads CASSSGGGTGELFF. The CDR3 region has the DNA TGTGCCAGCAGTTCGGGGGGGGGCACCGGGGAGCTGTTTTTT.

The V gene is TRBV19, the J gene TRBJ1-2; 7 bases are a match to TRBD1. V was pared by 4 bases and J by 4 bases, with 9 bases of the junction left unmatched. The germline V gene encodes CDR1 LNHDA and CDR2 SQIVND (reference sequence). CDR3 length equals 15 residues. CDR3 protein: CASSNPPGQSYGYTF. CDR3 sequence (DNA): TGTGCCAGTAGTAACCCGCCGGGACAGTCCTATGGCTACACCTTC.

This clone was detected a few times. V and J are TRBV19 and TRBJ2-3, with 7 bases that match TRBD1. The V gene end was trimmed by 8 bases and the J gene end by 1 base; junction bases not matched to a gene: 3. Germline CDR1 is LNHDA and CDR2 is SQIVND (reference sequence). This CDR3 is 13 amino acids long. The CDR3 bases are TGTGCCAGTCGTACAGGGGGCACAGATACGCAGTATTTT. Translated, it gives CASRTGGTDTQYF.